The 8 T cell receptor beta chains in this list originate from one sample, sequenced in a study of blood T cells in healthy people across ages. A second PCR, run for roughly 7 to 11 cycles, used a sample-barcoded 5' primer plus a J-beta primer mix. Each CDR3 protein gets one entry after TCRdb re-called the 5' RACE reads with MiXCR. The sample lists 1.5 million to 1.8 million distinct CDR3 sequences; 40% to 45% were seen once. Sequencing input: blood. These receptors were collected from a woman aged 18-29 years in good health.

CDR3 DNA sequence: TGTGCCAGCAGTTTATACGGCGGGGGGTACAATGAGCAGTTCTTC. This translates into CASSLYGGGYNEQFF. The chain employs TRBV27 and TRBJ2-1; TRBD2 agrees at 8 bases. This CDR3 has 15 amino acids. Germline V gene lookup returns CDR1 MNHEY and CDR2 SMNVEV (reference sequence). With V trimmed by 1 base and J by 4 bases, 3 bases remained unmatched.

The V and J genes are TRBV6-5 and TRBJ2-1, with 10 bases lining up with TRBD2. The CDR3 is 14 residues long. Per the germline V gene, CDR1 is MNHEY and CDR2 is SVGAGI. V trimming: 10 bases; J trimming: 10 bases; junction bases outside the gene matches: 13. CDR3: CATRSGTSVYEQFF. CDR3 coding DNA: TGTGCCACCCGATCCGGGACTAGCGTCTACGAGCAGTTCTTC.

This clonotype was seen only a few times. This sequence joins TRBV20-1 and TRBJ2-1; 7 positions agree with TRBD2. This CDR3 is built from 16 residues. Germline trimming cut 1 base from V and 3 bases from J; bases unmatched to any gene: 9. Germline CDR1 is DFQATT and CDR2 is SNEGSKA (reference sequence). Here the CDR3 reads CSARGSLADIYNEQFF. CDR3 DNA: TGCAGTGCTAGAGGGTCCCTAGCGGATATCTACAATGAGCAGTTCTTC.

This clonotype has only a few counts. The chain recombines TRBV28 with TRBJ1-2, with D possibly TRBD1 on 5 matching bases. Per the germline V gene, CDR1 is MDHEN and CDR2 is SYDVKM. V was cut by 7 bases and J by 6 bases, with 12 bases left in between. CDR3 length: 12 residues. The CDR3 nucleotides are TGTGCCAGCATGGAGGGGAGGGATGGCTACACCTTC. It translates to CASMEGRDGYTF.

The chain has TRBV5-1 and TRBJ1-6; 7 nucleotides match TRBD1. Losses at the gene ends were 0 bases for V and 9 bases for J; bases not matched to a gene: 3. Germline V gene data show CDR1 as SGHRS and CDR2 as YFSETQ. This CDR3 spans 14 amino acids. CDR3 residues: CASSLEAGGSPLHF. In nucleotides, the CDR3 is TGCGCCAGCAGCTTGGAGGCAGGGGGTTCACCCCTCCACTTT.

The chain links TRBV9 to TRBJ2-1, with D hard to call. The CDR3 totals 14 residues. The V and J ends lost 0 bases and 8 bases respectively, with 12 bases between them. Germline-derived CDR1 and CDR2 are SGDLS and YYNGEE. CDR3 amino acids: CASSVVGGSDEQFF. Written as DNA, the CDR3 is TGTGCCAGCAGCGTAGTTGGTGGCAGCGATGAGCAGTTCTTC.

The rearrangement links TRBV6-5 to TRBJ2-6; D ambiguous. The CDR3 extends over 16 amino acids. Trimming removed 0 bases at V and 3 bases at J, with 9 bases between. Germline V gene data show CDR1 as MNHEY and CDR2 as SVGAGI. Here the CDR3 reads CASSYSTGGGANVLTF. CDR3 coding DNA: TGTGCCAGCAGTTACTCGACTGGTGGTGGGGCCAACGTCCTGACTTTC.

V and J are TRBV3-1 and TRBJ2-1; a weak D match, TRBD2 (5 bases). CDR1 is LGHDT and CDR2 is YNNKEL in the germline V gene (reference sequence). The CDR3 runs to 16 residues. Trimming shortened V by 0 bases and J by 6 bases, and 15 bases separated the two germline ends. CDR3 amino acids: CASSQDLTSGINEQFF. The CDR3, as DNA: TGTGCCAGCAGCCAAGATCTAACTAGTGGGATCAATGAGCAGTTCTTC.